This T cell receptor (beta chain) was recovered during a study of Graves' ophthalmopathy and Graves' hyperthyroidism. Worth noting for this clonotype: The junction departs from germline at one end; a sequencing error may be responsible.

Stable hyperthyroidism denotes an absence of ophthalmopathy throughout 18 months of follow-up. The CDR3 is 16 residues long. The V gene's germline CDR1 is MGHRA and CDR2 YSYEKL. The authors amplified TCR beta CDR3 regions from RNA transcripts. HTBI primers were employed in first-round RT-PCR, then a second-round multiplex PCR followed. TCRdb passed the multiplex PCR reads through MiXCR, listing each CDR3 protein once. The data show some 39,000 distinct CDR3 sequences, approximately 53% seen once. Sample: peripheral blood. The chain links TRBV4-1 to TRBJ2-7, with 7 bases fitting TRBD1. This receptor was identified in an adult woman with stable Graves' hyperthyroidism. CDR3 in DNA: TGCGCTAGCAGCCAAGTGGAGGCACAGGGGACCTACGAGCAGTACTTC. Translating it yields CASSQVEAQGTYEQYF.